These T cell receptor beta chains were read from a single sample in a study of blood T cell repertoires in COVID-19. The assay was immunoSEQ multiplex PCR, and TCRdb's table has in-frame clones only and misses some. The sample shows some 260,000 clones, more than 65% of them seen only once. Material: peripheral blood. These receptors originate from a woman younger than 35 with acute or convalescent COVID-19. Both conserved end residues are part of each CDR3. The D gene is left open where the match is weak. The size of a clone is reported for some rows only, either as once, few or many, or as a class for expanded clones.

DNA: TGTGCCAGTAGTATGGAGTGGAACACTGAAGCTTTCTTT
CDR3: CASSMEWNTEAFF
J: TRBJ1-1
length: 13
size: few
V: TRBV19
D: -

DNA: TGTGCCAGCGGTCGAAAGACCGTACAGGGGAGCACTGAAGCTTTCTTT
CDR3: CASGRKTVQGSTEAFF
J: TRBJ1-1
length: 16
size: -
V: TRBV6-6
D: TRBD1

DNA: TGTGCCAGCAGCTTAATCGGAAGGGCCAGGGGGCCGAACACTGAAGCTTTCTTT
CDR3: CASSLIGRARGPNTEAFF
J: TRBJ1-1
length: 18
size: -
V: TRBV7-6
D: TRBD1

DNA: TGTGCCAGCAGTTTAGGGGGACAGGGGGGGAACCAGGAGTACTTC
CDR3: CASSLGGQGGNQEYF
J: TRBJ2-7
length: 15
size: -
V: TRBV27
D: TRBD1

DNA: TGTGCCAGCAGTGAGGGGGGAGGGAGGCACACTGAAGCTTTCTTT
CDR3: CASSEGGGRHTEAFF
J: TRBJ1-1
length: 15
size: -
V: TRBV25-1
D: -

DNA: TGTGCCAGCAGTTACTCTTGGGGCCAGGGAGAGACCCAGTACTTC
CDR3: CASSYSWGQGETQYF
J: TRBJ2-5
length: 15
size: -
V: TRBV6-2/TRBV6-3
D: -

DNA: TGTGCCATCAGGCAGGACAGGAACTATGGCTACACCTTC
CDR3: CAIRQDRNYGYTF
J: TRBJ1-2
length: 13
size: -
V: TRBV10-3
D: TRBD1

DNA: TGTGCCAGTAGTAAGGTAGCGGAGTACAATGAGCAGTTCTTC
CDR3: CASSKVAEYNEQFF
J: TRBJ2-1
length: 14
size: -
V: TRBV19
D: -

DNA: TGTGCCAGCAGTTACTGGTTAGCTAACTATGGCTACACCTTC
CDR3: CASSYWLANYGYTF
J: TRBJ1-2
length: 14
size: -
V: TRBV6-2/TRBV6-3
D: -

DNA: TGCGCCAGCAGCCTAGGACAGGGACCCGTTAGCAATCAGCCCCAGCATTTT
CDR3: CASSLGQGPVSNQPQHF
J: TRBJ1-5
length: 17
size: -
V: TRBV4-1
D: TRBD1

DNA: TGTGCCAGCTCATCTTCAGGGGACACTGAAGCTTTCTTT
CDR3: CASSSSGDTEAFF
J: TRBJ1-1
length: 13
size: -
V: TRBV18
D: -

DNA: TGTGCCAGCAGCCCCGGGGGGTCTGGAAACACCATATATTTT
CDR3: CASSPGGSGNTIYF
J: TRBJ1-3
length: 14
size: -
V: TRBV7-2
D: -

DNA: TGTGCCAGTAGTACCGGGGGAGGGAATGAGCAGTTCTTC
CDR3: CASSTGGGNEQFF
J: TRBJ2-1
length: 13
size: -
V: TRBV19
D: TRBD2

DNA: TGTGCCAGCATACACGGGAGGAGCTCCTACAATGAGCAGTTCTTC
CDR3: CASIHGRSSYNEQFF
J: TRBJ2-1
length: 15
size: -
V: TRBV6-5
D: TRBD2

DNA: TGTGCCAGCAGCCGAAGGACAGCCGGCCCAGATACGCAGTATTTT
CDR3: CASSRRTAGPDTQYF
J: TRBJ2-3
length: 15
size: -
V: TRBV28
D: -

DNA: TGTGCCTGGAAAGGCGGGAGGGCTGACTTTTCCTTC
CDR3: CAWKGGRADFSF
J: TRBJ2-7
length: 12
size: -
V: TRBV30
D: TRBD2

DNA: TGTGCCAGCCGGACATCTAGTAATGAAAAACTGTTTTTT
CDR3: CASRTSSNEKLFF
J: TRBJ1-4
length: 13
size: few
V: TRBV27
D: -

DNA: TGTGCCAGCTCACCACCGGAGTATGGCGGAAGCTCCTACAATGAGCAGTTCTTC
CDR3: CASSPPEYGGSSYNEQFF
J: TRBJ2-1
length: 18
size: -
V: TRBV18
D: -

DNA: TGTGCCAGCAGTGCTGACACTCACACCTTC
CDR3: CASSADTHTF
J: TRBJ1-2
length: 10
size: -
V: TRBV2
D: -

DNA: TGTGCCAGCACCGGAGGGACCACAGATACGCAGTATTTT
CDR3: CASTGGTTDTQYF
J: TRBJ2-3
length: 13
size: -
V: TRBV7-6
D: -

DNA: TGTGCCAGCAGCGGGGCGGGGAACTCCTACAATGAGCAGTTCTTC
CDR3: CASSGAGNSYNEQFF
J: TRBJ2-1
length: 15
size: -
V: TRBV11-3
D: -

DNA: TGTGCCAGCAGTTTTTTACAGGGATTGGACGAGCAGTACTTC
CDR3: CASSFLQGLDEQYF
J: TRBJ2-7
length: 14
size: -
V: TRBV28
D: -

DNA: TGTGCCAGCAGCTGGGGGACTAGCGGGAGATCAGGCTACAATGAGCAGTTCTTC
CDR3: CASSWGTSGRSGYNEQFF
J: TRBJ2-1
length: 18
size: -
V: TRBV7-2
D: TRBD2

DNA: TGTGCCAGCAGTCATAGCGGGGGCGAACGAGCCCAGTACTTC
CDR3: CASSHSGGERAQYF
J: TRBJ2-5
length: 14
size: -
V: TRBV2
D: TRBD2

DNA: TGCGCCAGCAGCTTTTATGACTACCTGAATGACGAGCAGTACTTC
CDR3: CASSFYDYLNDEQYF
J: TRBJ2-7
length: 15
size: -
V: TRBV5-1
D: -

DNA: TGTGCCAGCGCTCTAGCGGGAGGGGGCACAGATACGCAGTATTTT
CDR3: CASALAGGGTDTQYF
J: TRBJ2-3
length: 15
size: -
V: TRBV5-6
D: TRBD2

DNA: TGTGCCAGCAGTTACTCTCGGGGTATGAACACTGAAGCTTTCTTT
CDR3: CASSYSRGMNTEAFF
J: TRBJ1-1
length: 15
size: -
V: TRBV6-5
D: -

DNA: TGCAGCGTTGCCGGGTCCACTGCGGGAAACACCATATATTTT
CDR3: CSVAGSTAGNTIYF
J: TRBJ1-3
length: 14
size: -
V: TRBV29-1
D: -

DNA: TGTGCCAGCACTAGGGGAAGTACCGGGGAGCTGTTTTTT
CDR3: CASTRGSTGELFF
J: TRBJ2-2
length: 13
size: once
V: TRBV6-5
D: -

DNA: TGTGCCAGCAGTTCCCCAGGAAACACCATATATTTT
CDR3: CASSSPGNTIYF
J: TRBJ1-3
length: 12
size: -
V: TRBV6-5
D: -

DNA: TGTGCCAGTAGTATAGGGGGGGGTCCAGATACGCAGTATTTT
CDR3: CASSIGGGPDTQYF
J: TRBJ2-3
length: 14
size: -
V: TRBV19
D: TRBD2

DNA: TGTGCCAGCAGCTTAGAGGGGCTGGGGACAGGGGGTGAAAAACTGTTTTTT
CDR3: CASSLEGLGTGGEKLFF
J: TRBJ1-4
length: 17
size: -
V: TRBV11-2
D: TRBD1

DNA: TGTGCCTGGAGTGGGACTGGAGGCAATCAGCCCCAGCATTTT
CDR3: CAWSGTGGNQPQHF
J: TRBJ1-5
length: 14
size: few
V: TRBV30
D: -

DNA: TGTGCCAGCAGTTTAATAGGGCAGGGGGCGGGCTACGAGCAGTACTTC
CDR3: CASSLIGQGAGYEQYF
J: TRBJ2-7
length: 16
size: -
V: TRBV27
D: TRBD1

DNA: TGCGCCAGCAGCTTGGGCCTTAGCGGGATGGGGGAGACCCAGTACTTC
CDR3: CASSLGLSGMGETQYF
J: TRBJ2-5
length: 16
size: -
V: TRBV5-1
D: TRBD2

DNA: TGTGCCAGCAGCTCCATAGCAGGGGGCACTGAAGCTTTCTTT
CDR3: CASSSIAGGTEAFF
J: TRBJ1-1
length: 14
size: -
V: TRBV7-9
D: TRBD1

DNA: TGTGCCTGCGGGACAGGGTTGGCTCAGCCCCAGCATTTT
CDR3: CACGTGLAQPQHF
J: TRBJ1-5
length: 13
size: -
V: TRBV30
D: TRBD1

DNA: TGTGCCAGTAGTACGGACAGGGGTGGCTACACCTTC
CDR3: CASSTDRGGYTF
J: TRBJ1-2
length: 12
size: few
V: TRBV19
D: TRBD1

DNA: TGTGCCAGCAGCCAAGTCGGTTTTGAAAAACTGTTTTTT
CDR3: CASSQVGFEKLFF
J: TRBJ1-4
length: 13
size: -
V: TRBV3-1/TRBV3-2
D: -

DNA: TGCAGCACCTACAGGGACAGAGCAAACACTGAAGCTTTCTTT
CDR3: CSTYRDRANTEAFF
J: TRBJ1-1
length: 14
size: -
V: TRBV29-1
D: TRBD1

DNA: TGTGCCAGCAGCGACAGGGGTGGTAACTATGGCTACACCTTC
CDR3: CASSDRGGNYGYTF
J: TRBJ1-2
length: 14
size: -
V: TRBV6-5
D: TRBD1

DNA: TGTGCCAGCTCCTCCGGGACTATCACCACAGATACGCAGTATTTT
CDR3: CASSSGTITTDTQYF
J: TRBJ2-3
length: 15
size: once
V: TRBV7-2
D: TRBD2

DNA: TGTGCCAGCAACGTTGGCGGGGTTTCCGAGCAGTACTTC
CDR3: CASNVGGVSEQYF
J: TRBJ2-7
length: 13
size: -
V: TRBV12-3/TRBV12-4
D: -

DNA: TGCGCCAGCAGCGTTGACAATAGCGGGCCTTACAATGAGCAGTTCTTC
CDR3: CASSVDNSGPYNEQFF
J: TRBJ2-1
length: 16
size: -
V: TRBV5-1
D: TRBD2

DNA: TGTGCCAGCAGCCAAGAGGTCGGGAGGGGGTCCTACAATGAGCAGTTCTTC
CDR3: CASSQEVGRGSYNEQFF
J: TRBJ2-1
length: 17
size: -
V: TRBV3-1/TRBV3-2
D: TRBD2

DNA: TGCGCCAGCAGCCACGGACAGGGGGCAGGATCACCCCTCCACTTT
CDR3: CASSHGQGAGSPLHF
J: TRBJ1-6
length: 15
size: -
V: TRBV5-1
D: TRBD1

DNA: TGTGCCAGCAGTTTATCGGTCGGGAAAAGTGGCGAGCAGTACTTC
CDR3: CASSLSVGKSGEQYF
J: TRBJ2-7
length: 15
size: -
V: TRBV27
D: -

DNA: TGTGCCAGCAGTTACTCGACTAGCGGGATCCCATACGAGCAGTACTTC
CDR3: CASSYSTSGIPYEQYF
J: TRBJ2-7
length: 16
size: -
V: TRBV6-5
D: TRBD2

DNA: TGTGCCAGCAGTGGTGACTCGTGGGGAAACACCATATATTTT
CDR3: CASSGDSWGNTIYF
J: TRBJ1-3
length: 14
size: -
V: TRBV2
D: -

DNA: TGTGCCAGCACGCCATCCCAGGGACTAGCGGGTTATAGCACAGATACGCAGTATTTT
CDR3: CASTPSQGLAGYSTDTQYF
J: TRBJ2-3
length: 19
size: -
V: TRBV27
D: TRBD2

DNA: TGTGCCAGCAGTGAGGGCGTTAGCACAGATACGCAGTATTTT
CDR3: CASSEGVSTDTQYF
J: TRBJ2-3
length: 14
size: -
V: TRBV2
D: -

DNA: TGTGCCAGCAGTTTTATCGGGCGGGGGGACACTGAAGCTTTCTTT
CDR3: CASSFIGRGDTEAFF
J: TRBJ1-1
length: 15
size: once
V: TRBV28
D: -

DNA: TGTGCCAGCAGTGAAGCGGGGCTATATGGCTACACCTTC
CDR3: CASSEAGLYGYTF
J: TRBJ1-2
length: 13
size: -
V: TRBV2
D: -

DNA: TGTGCCAGCAGCGTAGGCAGGGCGGCCACCGGGGAGCTGTTTTTT
CDR3: CASSVGRAATGELFF
J: TRBJ2-2
length: 15
size: once
V: TRBV9
D: -

DNA: TGTGCTAGCAGCTTAACCCTAGCGGGAGGCCGGGCCCAAGAGACCCAGTACTTC
CDR3: CASSLTLAGGRAQETQYF
J: TRBJ2-5
length: 18
size: -
V: TRBV7-7
D: TRBD2

DNA: TGTGCCAGCAGCGAACAGGGGGACGGCTACACCTTC
CDR3: CASSEQGDGYTF
J: TRBJ1-2
length: 12
size: -
V: TRBV9
D: TRBD1

DNA: TGTGCCAGCAGCAAAGTTACCTTCGGGACAGGGGAAAACCGCTGCGAGCAGTACTTC
CDR3: CASSKVTFGTGENRCEQYF
J: TRBJ2-7
length: 19
size: -
V: TRBV21-1
D: -

DNA: TGTGCCAGCAGCGCTGGACTAGCACCCAATGAGCAGTTCTTC
CDR3: CASSAGLAPNEQFF
J: TRBJ2-1
length: 14
size: once
V: TRBV7-9
D: TRBD2

DNA: TGTGCCACCAGCAGAGAAGTTCGGGACAGATCCTACGAGCAGTACTTC
CDR3: CATSREVRDRSYEQYF
J: TRBJ2-7
length: 16
size: -
V: TRBV15
D: TRBD1

DNA: TGTGCCAGTAGTATCGCGCCTTGGGGTAGCGGGAGGTCCTCCTACAATGAGCAGTTCTTC
CDR3: CASSIAPWGSGRSSYNEQFF
J: TRBJ2-1
length: 20
size: -
V: TRBV19
D: TRBD2